This record looks at one TCR beta chain sequence and its context. Its antigen specificity is not known. No qualities accompany the bases; no much larger clone lies one base away. For CDR1 and CDR2, the germline V gene lists MGHRA and YSYEKL. From the cysteine up to the phenylalanine, the CDR3 has a length of 15 residues. The kept DNA is CDR3 alone, 45 bases in frame from the first base. The V end loses 0 bases and the J end loses 3 bases, and a stretch of 12 bases separates them. This record comes from a study of blood T cell repertoires in COVID-19 (dated by TCRdb to the early 2020s). Concerning the study at large: The collaborator samples originated in the United States, Italy and Spain and spanned the acute and convalescent phases of COVID-19. Nearly every sample came with metadata listing a de-identified subject ID, COVID-19 status, age in years and sex. The dataset comprised deeply sampled blood TCRbeta repertoires from subjects exposed to, actively infected with, or recovered from COVID-19. Samples came from the ongoing ImmuneRACE study (first 160 participants) plus 1,254 subjects from 6 global collaborators. The prospective study material was composed of cDNA or gDNA derived from T cells, B-cell-depleted T cells, or PBMCs. Where available, HLA class I and class II types were obtained from metadata supplied by the sample provider rather than from assay-based typing. A freely available public database, intended as a resource for researchers studying the immune response to SARS-CoV-2, is where the repertoires were released. What the study reported, not specific to this receptor: Clinical and demographic metadata were provided uncurated, with the amount varying by source and participant.

TCRbeta CDR3 regions were amplified from genomic DNA by means of the immunoSEQ Assay, a bias-controlled multiplex PCR. Processing in the source paper ran as follows. Nucleated cell counts per sample were estimated from amplification of reference gene primers within the assay. To quantify the absolute abundance of each unique TCRbeta CDR3 rearrangement, sequence reads were collapsed and filtered. Productive Simpson clonality was computed per sample as the square root of Simpson's diversity index over productive rearrangements. In its TCRdb copy, this immuneACCESS table keeps in-frame sequences only and misses some clones. Where compared with another copy, unresolved V genes explain less than half of these, and the others have no known cause. V and J calls and clone size are those listed in that table; D and trimming were worked out from the DNA. The sample table holds about 89,000 clones, of which more than 65% were seen once. The ten top clones hold over 5.5% of the sample.

One collaborating source in Seattle enrolled patients during active infection and followed them longitudinally through the course of disease. The collaborating institutions used their own protocols to collect whole blood in K2EDTA tubes. For TCRbeta analysis, collaborators shipped samples as frozen whole blood, isolated PBMCs, or DNA extracted from either of those sample types. The receptor comes from a man aged 70 or older with COVID-19, enrolled during active disease. Sequenced input: peripheral blood. The rearranged segments are TRBV4-1 and TRBJ2-7, with the D gene not clear enough to name. CDR3 sequence: CASSQEIRLFYEQYF. The DNA sequence follows: TGCGCCAGCAGCCAAGAGATCAGGTTATTCTACGAGCAGTACTTC.